The 23 T cell receptor beta chains given below trace back to one sample, sequenced in a study of T-cell memory formation after mild COVID-19. TCRdb re-analysed the 5' RACE reads in MiXCR, keeping a single row per CDR3 protein. The sample shows more than 450,000 distinct CDR3 sequences, around 17% of them seen only once. The sequenced material came from PBMCs or a T cell subset sorted from them (not recorded which). These receptors were collected from an adult woman who had mild COVID-19 (a few samples of this study predate the infection). Cell type and time point are not known.

This clonotype showed up just a few times. J is TRBJ2-1 and V is TRBV12-3 or TRBV12-4; D is perhaps TRBD2 (5 bases). The V and J ends lost 6 bases and 13 bases respectively, with 19 bases between them. This CDR3 region has 13 residues. The CDR3 DNA sequence: TGTGCCAGCAGCACGACCGCTAGCTGGGAACAGTTCTTC. Translated: CASSTTASWEQFF.

This clonotype has just a few counts. The chain recombines TRBV6-8 with TRBJ1-2; D perhaps matches TRBD1 (5 bases). CDR1 is MNHGY and CDR2 is SAAAGT in the germline V gene. Between the trimmed V and J ends, which lost 4 bases and 1 base, there was a span of 13 bases. The CDR3 loop spans 15 amino acids. CDR3 sequence (DNA): TGTGCCAGCAGTTGGGTCAGGGCCAATAACTATGGCTACACCTTC. It specifies CASSWVRANNYGYTF.

This clonotype was found many times. The chain has TRBV7-8 and TRBJ2-7; TRBD2 matches at 11 bases. Per germline, CDR1 SGHVS and CDR2 FQNEAQ. This CDR3 contains 16 residues. J gave up 2 bases and V 0 bases, and 3 bases lay outside the gene matches. CDR3 protein: CASSLAGLAGTYEQYF. The CDR3 nucleotides read TGTGCCAGCAGCTTAGCCGGACTAGCGGGCACCTACGAGCAGTACTTC.

V gene TRBV7-6 combines with J gene TRBJ2-7; no reliable D call. This CDR3 region has 12 residues. Germline CDR1 reads SGHVS; CDR2 reads FNYEAQ. V was clipped by 5 bases and J by 8 bases, with 13 bases between them. The CDR3 region is CASSPHEGKQYF. CDR3 sequence (DNA): TGTGCCAGCAGCCCCCACGAAGGGAAGCAGTACTTC.

This clonotype was found a few times. This sequence joins TRBV24-1 and TRBJ2-5, with D perhaps TRBD1 (6 bases). The V gene lost 5 bases and the J gene lost 4 bases, with 19 bases spanning the gap. The germline V gene has CDR1 KGHDR and CDR2 SFDVKD. The CDR3 has 16 amino acids. CDR3 amino acids: CATSVPTQGLGETQYF. For the CDR3, the DNA is TGTGCCACCAGTGTGCCGACCCAGGGGTTAGGAGAGACCCAGTACTTC.

This clonotype was counted between two and nine times. The chain recombines TRBV20-1 with TRBJ1-2; maybe TRBD1 (5 bases). Germline V gene sequence: CDR1 DFQATT, CDR2 SNEGSKA (reference sequence). The CDR3 has 13 amino acids. Trimming took 1 base from V and 4 from J, leaving 10 bases between them. The CDR3: CSARGRGGYGYTF. In nucleotides, the CDR3 is TGCAGTGCTAGAGGAAGGGGCGGCTATGGCTACACCTTC.

This clonotype was seen a few times. This sequence joins TRBV6-2 or TRBV6-3 and TRBJ1-1; a possible D gene is TRBD1 (5 bases). The germline gives CDR1 MNHEY, CDR2 SVGEGT. V gave up 6 bases and J gave up 0 bases, with 20 bases separating them. This CDR3 has 17 residues. The CDR3 loop reads CASSLVTALRLNTEAFF. In DNA, the CDR3 is TGTGCCAGCAGCCTTGTGACAGCGCTTCGTTTGAACACTGAAGCTTTCTTT.

The sample holds a few counts of this clonotype. The chain links TRBV7-2 to TRBJ1-1; D ambiguous. This CDR3 has 13 amino acids. V gave up 2 bases and J gave up 6 bases, with 10 bases separating them. CDR1 SGHTA and CDR2 FQGNSA come from the germline V gene. The CDR3 nucleotides are TGTGCCAGCAGCTTACCAACACATTCTGAAGCTTTCTTT. Amino acid sequence: CASSLPTHSEAFF.

CDR3 amino acids: CASSLGGASIQYF. As DNA, the CDR3 is TGTGCCAGCAGCTTAGGCGGGGCGTCCATTCAGTACTTC. V and J are TRBV11-2 and TRBJ2-4; TRBD2 is a possible D gene (6 bases). Trimming removed 1 base at V and 9 bases at J, with 10 bases between. Germline V gene data show CDR1 as SGHAT and CDR2 as FQNNGV. The CDR3 runs 13 residues.

This clonotype was counted only a few times. The rearrangement uses TRBV7-2 and TRBJ1-1; no clear D gene. V was trimmed by 3 bases and J by 1 base, leaving 15 bases between them. The CDR3 is 16 amino acids. The germline V gene encodes CDR1 SGHTA and CDR2 FQGNSA. Here the CDR3 reads CASSLSQVVGNTEAFF. For the CDR3, the DNA is TGTGCCAGCAGCTTGAGTCAAGTGGTTGGGAACACTGAAGCTTTCTTT.

This clonotype was counted between two and nine times. The genes are TRBV29-1 and TRBJ2-7; the match to TRBD2 covers 11 bases. The germline V gene has CDR1 SQVTM and CDR2 ANQGSEA. With V trimmed by 2 bases and J by 3 bases, 18 bases remained unmatched. The CDR3 is 19 amino acids. The CDR3 loop is CSVELSRLAGGKDYYEQYF. DNA of the CDR3: TGCAGCGTTGAATTATCACGGCTAGCGGGAGGTAAAGACTACTACGAGCAGTACTTC.

This clonotype was picked up a small number of times. The chain is built from TRBV5-1 and TRBJ1-1, with D possibly TRBD1 on 5 matching bases. Per germline, CDR1 SGHRS and CDR2 YFSETQ. This CDR3 is 14 amino acids long. The V end was cut by 0 bases, the J end by 0 bases, with 6 bases between. Written as DNA, the CDR3 is TGCGCCAGCAGCTTGGTGGGACTGAACACTGAAGCTTTCTTT. Encoded protein: CASSLVGLNTEAFF. The full variable domain, in which reference TRBV5-1 and TRBJ1-1 provide the parts outside the CDR3, is KAGVTQTPRYLIKTRGQQVTLSCSPISGHRSVSWYQQTPGQGLQFLFEYFSETQRNKGNFPGRFSGRQFSNSRSEMNVSTLELGDSALYLCASSLVGLNTEAFFGQGTRLTVV.

V and J are TRBV7-3 and TRBJ2-3; 9 bases are a match to TRBD2. CDR3 length: 18 amino acids. Germline loops: CDR1 SGHTA, CDR2 FQGTGA. Trimming removed 1 base from V and 2 bases from J; junction bases left unmatched: 10. CDR3 in DNA: TGTGCCAGCAGCTTAAAAGGGTATAGCGGGGGCTACACAGATACGCAGTATTTT. Protein sequence: CASSLKGYSGGYTDTQYF. The full variable domain, completed using reference TRBV7-3 and TRBJ2-3, is GAGVSQTPSNKVTEKGKYVELRCDPISGHTALYWYRQSLGQGPEFLIYFQGTGAADDSGLPNDRFFAVRPEGSVSTLKIQRTERGDSAVYLCASSLKGYSGGYTDTQYFGPGTRLTVL.

This clonotype was seen a few times. J is TRBJ2-2 and V is TRBV15; 11 bases line up with TRBD2. Unmatched junction bases numbered 6, after V lost 0 bases and J lost 3 bases. The CDR3 consists of 18 residues. The germline gives CDR1 LNHNV, CDR2 YYDKDF (reference sequence). In nucleotides, the CDR3 is TGTGCCACCAGCAGAGAGGGAACTAGCGGGAGTCACACCGGGGAGCTGTTTTTT. Its translation: CATSREGTSGSHTGELFF.

The chain uses TRBV7-2 and TRBJ2-3, with 7 bases fitting TRBD1. Per the germline V gene, CDR1 is SGHTA and CDR2 is FQGNSA. This CDR3 region has 15 residues. V shed 5 bases, J shed 4 bases, and the junction held 9 bases outside the gene matches. CDR3 amino acids: CASSLGQELADTQYF. CDR3 bases: TGTGCCAGCAGCCTCGGACAGGAGCTTGCAGATACGCAGTATTTT.

In this sample, this clonotype turned up a few times. The genes are TRBV7-9 and TRBJ2-1; D is tentatively TRBD1 or TRBD2 (5 bases each). This CDR3 has 13 amino acids. V dropped 5 bases and J dropped 7 bases, with 12 bases sitting between them. CDR1 and CDR2 (germline): SEHNR, FQNEAQ (reference sequence). DNA of the CDR3: TGTGCCAGCAGCCTCCGGGACCCAAATGAGCAGTTCTTC. Amino acid sequence: CASSLRDPNEQFF.

This clonotype was counted between two and nine times. The rearrangement links TRBV3-1 to TRBJ1-2; D is unresolved. The CDR3 consists of 12 residues. V gave up 4 bases and J gave up 5 bases, with 8 bases separating them. Germline V gene sequence: CDR1 LGHDT, CDR2 YNNKEL (reference sequence). For the CDR3, the DNA is TGTGCCAGCAGCCCCGGACGGTATGGCTACACCTTC. Residues: CASSPGRYGYTF.

This clonotype was recorded a few times. V and J are TRBV3-1 and TRBJ2-7, with TRBD1 matching 12 bases. Germline CDR1 reads LGHDT; CDR2 reads YNNKEL (reference sequence). Trimming took 4 bases from V and 3 from J; bases not matched to a gene: 4. This CDR3 is 15 amino acids long. The CDR3 spells CASSLGTGGGYEQYF. Here the CDR3 DNA reads TGTGCCAGCAGCCTTGGGACAGGGGGCGGCTACGAGCAGTACTTC.

This chain connects TRBV5-1 to TRBJ2-7; 11 nucleotides line up with TRBD1. J gave up 5 bases and V 4 bases, and 5 bases lay outside the gene matches. The germline gives CDR1 SGHRS, CDR2 YFSETQ. This CDR3 comprises 14 residues. CDR3 amino acids: CASSVGQGEDEQYF. The CDR3 DNA follows: TGCGCCAGCAGCGTGGGACAGGGGGAGGACGAGCAGTACTTC.

The chain recombines TRBV13 with TRBJ1-1, with no clear D. The CDR3 is 12 residues long. Germline V CDR1 and CDR2: PRHDT, FYEKMQ (reference sequence). The V and J ends lost 7 bases and 7 bases respectively, with 13 bases between them. DNA for the CDR3: TGTGCCAGCAAAATGGGAGTTGTTGAAGCTTTCTTT. This codes for CASKMGVVEAFF.

This clonotype was picked up a small number of times. The rearrangement links TRBV7-9 to TRBJ2-3; D could derive from TRBD1 or TRBD2 (6 bases each). The CDR3 sequence is 17 residues long. Germline assignment: CDR1 SEHNR and CDR2 FQNEAQ (reference sequence). Trimming shortened V by 6 bases and J by 2 bases, and 21 bases separated the two germline ends. The CDR3 DNA follows: TGTGCCAGCAGTCAAGGGGGTAGCGGAGATTTCACAGATACGCAGTATTTT. This sequence encodes CASSQGGSGDFTDTQYF.

This chain links TRBV20-1 with TRBJ2-1; 7 positions match TRBD2. The CDR3 is made up of 16 amino acids. The trim removed 0 bases at V and 4 bases at J, leaving 9 bases unmatched. Germline CDR1 is DFQATT and CDR2 is SNEGSKA (reference sequence). The chain's CDR3 is CSARDSASGRYNEQFF. The CDR3, as DNA: TGCAGTGCTAGAGATTCTGCTAGCGGCCGATACAATGAGCAGTTCTTC.

This chain uses TRBV7-7 with TRBJ2-5; D is uncertain. This CDR3 is 15 amino acids long. Germline CDR1 and CDR2: SSHAT and FNYEAQ (reference sequence). V was trimmed by 2 bases and J by 1 base, leaving 11 bases between them. For the CDR3, the DNA is TGTGCCAGCAGCTTAAACCCCCGGGTCCAAGAGACCCAGTACTTC. As protein: CASSLNPRVQETQYF.